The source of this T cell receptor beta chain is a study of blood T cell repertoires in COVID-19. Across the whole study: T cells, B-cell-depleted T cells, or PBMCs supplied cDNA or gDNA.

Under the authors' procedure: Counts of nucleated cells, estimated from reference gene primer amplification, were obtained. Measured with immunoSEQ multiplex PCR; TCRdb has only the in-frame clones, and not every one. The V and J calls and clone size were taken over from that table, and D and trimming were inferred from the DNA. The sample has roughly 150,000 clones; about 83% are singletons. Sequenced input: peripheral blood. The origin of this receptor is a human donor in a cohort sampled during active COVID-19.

This CDR3 reads CASSNRQVNNEKLFF. The CDR3 DNA is TGTGCCAGTAGCAATCGACAGGTGAATAATGAAAAACTGTTTTTT. V gene TRBV19 combines with J gene TRBJ1-4; tentative D call: TRBD1 (6 bases). Trimming stripped 6 bases from V and 4 bases from J, with 15 bases between. The CDR3 covers 15 residues. Per the germline V gene, CDR1 is LNHDA and CDR2 is SQIVND (reference sequence).